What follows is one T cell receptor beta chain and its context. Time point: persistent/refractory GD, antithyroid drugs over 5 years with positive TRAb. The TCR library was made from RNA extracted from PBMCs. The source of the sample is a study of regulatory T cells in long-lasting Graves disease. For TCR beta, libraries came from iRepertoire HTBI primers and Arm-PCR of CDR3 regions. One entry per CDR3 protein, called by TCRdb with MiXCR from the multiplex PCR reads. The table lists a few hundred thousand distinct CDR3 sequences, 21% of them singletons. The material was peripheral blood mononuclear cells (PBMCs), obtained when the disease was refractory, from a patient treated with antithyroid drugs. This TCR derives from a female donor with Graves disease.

CDR3 region: CASSETPGTGGTGELFF. The CDR3 DNA reads as TGCGCCAGCAGTGAGACCCCCGGGACAGGGGGAACCGGGGAGCTGTTTTTT. The J gene is TRBJ2-2, the V gene TRBV10-1, with 11 bases identical to TRBD1. The germline gives CDR1 WNHNN, CDR2 SYGVQD (reference sequence). V was pared by 2 bases and J by 5 bases, with 7 bases of the junction left unmatched. The CDR3 totals 17 residues.